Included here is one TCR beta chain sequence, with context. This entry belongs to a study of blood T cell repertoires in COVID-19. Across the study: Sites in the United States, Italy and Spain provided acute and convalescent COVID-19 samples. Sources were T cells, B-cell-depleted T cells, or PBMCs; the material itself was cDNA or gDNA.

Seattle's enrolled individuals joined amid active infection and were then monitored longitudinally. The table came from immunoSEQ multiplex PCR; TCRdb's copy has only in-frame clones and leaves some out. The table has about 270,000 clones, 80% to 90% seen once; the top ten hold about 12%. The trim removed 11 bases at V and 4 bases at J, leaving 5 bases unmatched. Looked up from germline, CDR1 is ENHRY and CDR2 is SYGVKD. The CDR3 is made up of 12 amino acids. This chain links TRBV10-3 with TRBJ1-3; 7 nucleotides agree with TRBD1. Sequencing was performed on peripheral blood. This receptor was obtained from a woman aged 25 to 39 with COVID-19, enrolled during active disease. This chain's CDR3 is CAFGTDGNTIYF. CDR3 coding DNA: TGTGCCTTCGGGACAGACGGAAACACCATATATTTT.